This T cell receptor beta chain came from a study of naive and memory T cell subsets (dated 2017 in TCRdb). As for the study more broadly: The figure summarizing these samples reported some ten blood donors, 7 tuberculin skin test biopsies and 3 saline control biopsies. PCR2 was typically run as a SYBR Green qPCR and stopped at a set threshold, although low-input samples could use end-point PCR of 5 to 6 cycles instead. What the work shows at the level of the full study, not this receptor alone: The RNA-based method was acknowledged as potentially sensitive to TCR transcript changes with T cell activation and differentiation.

This clonotype was detected many times. The target of this receptor is not known. No qualities accompany the bases; no much larger clone lies one base away. The library was produced with UMI-ligation and nested PCR. Four rounds of PCR, run with the SP2 primer together with nested alpha and beta constant region primers, were used to amplify the ligated cDNA. TCR RNA was reverse transcribed with SuperScript IV using alpha and beta constant region primers for the blood and skin samples. Using T4 RNA ligase 1, an oligonucleotide carrying both the Illumina SP2 primer and a UMI was ligated onto the 3' end of the cDNA. The 12-nucleotide UMI consisted of two random hexamers with an eight-base spacer between the hexamers to prevent hairpin formation. TCR alpha and beta chain libraries were processed separately from the second PCR onward, with dual indexing for multiplexing. After pooling, the indexed libraries were analyzed by capillary electrophoresis and sequenced on either an Illumina MiSeq or NextSeq. To boost base diversity and improve cluster recognition, PhiX DNA at roughly 4.5-8% was spiked into the libraries. The published analysis was carried out like this. Demultiplexor pulled UMIs out of read 2, joined the UMIs with the TCR sequence from read 1, and separated reads according to sample indices. V and J genes and V-J junctions were identified by Decombinator, and each TCR was assigned a five-part identifier that included V and J deletions. Collapsinator used UMIs to correct sequencing errors and PCR amplification heterogeneity, yielding UMI-based abundance per TCR. CDR3Translator turned identifiers into nucleotide sequence, translated the nucleotide sequence into amino acids, and pulled out CDR3 regions based on terminal motifs. After normalization to the amount of input RNA, the error-corrected alpha and beta TCR counts from blood and from skin were compared. TCRdb reprocessing: public reads trimmed at Q25 with fastp, clones called with MiXCR, in-frame beta chains kept. Each CDR3 protein appears once, grouped with its most common genes and DNA. The V and J calls here are based on TCRdb, not the publication. This sample comprises more than 25,000 distinct CDR3 sequences, roughly 5.5% of them detected only once. The ten largest clones capture 7% to 9% of the sample.

The study reported a robust and sensitive protocol to amplify, sequence and analyze TCRs, based on 3' ligation of a UMI-containing oligonucleotide to TCR cDNA. For whole blood analysis, under 3 ml of peripheral blood was collected from healthy adult volunteers into Tempus tubes, and RNA was extracted following the manufacturer's instructions. Before reverse transcription, total RNA that had not been cell sorted was treated with RQ1 DNase, with a target input of 1 to 1000 ng. Libraries were prepared from skin biopsies and whole blood to test how robust the pipeline was in samples where T cells are a minority population. The sample taken for sequencing was blood. The clonotype comes from an adult in good health.

The nucleotides are TGCAGTGCTAGAGATACGACAGGGCAAGGCACTGAAGCTTTCTTT. Translated, it gives CSARDTTGQGTEAFF. The chain is encoded by TRBV20-1 joined to TRBJ1-1, with 7 bases matching TRBD1. From the germline V gene (reference sequence), CDR1 is DFQATT and CDR2 is SNEGSKA. V lost 0 bases and J lost 4 bases, and the count of bases not matched to a germline gene is 8. From cysteine to phenylalanine, the CDR3 is 15 amino acids long. Solely the CDR3 DNA is kept, with 45 bases framed from the first base.